The clone carrying this TCR beta chain appeared many times. Antigen unknown. Newly diagnosed hyperthyroidism, duration under 2 months, in patients aged 18 to 65. Based on clinical symptoms, serum thyroxine and TRAb, thyroid ultrasound and orbital computed tomography, diagnoses were reached. Progressors' blood was drawn at hyperthyroidism diagnosis, before ophthalmopathy symptoms. The data were obtained in a study of T cells in Graves' hyperthyroidism and ophthalmopathy. Notes on the study in general: Most expanded thyroid clonotypes above 0.001 recurred in blood.

RNA transcripts provided the source from which TCR beta CDR3 regions were amplified. In the first-round RT-PCR of the TCR CDR3, the HTBI primer set was used. One entry per CDR3 protein results from TCRdb running MiXCR on the multiplex PCR reads. The sample carries fewer than 900,000 distinct CDR3 sequences, under 20% recorded once. The germline CDR1 and CDR2 sequences are SGHAT and FQNNGV. The CDR3 length is 16 residues. The V gene lost 5 bases and the J gene lost 1 base, with 17 bases spanning the gap. This TCR was recovered from a woman aged 45-60 years with Graves' hyperthyroidism that later progressed to Graves' ophthalmopathy. Sequencing was carried out using blood. The chain uses TRBV11-2 and TRBJ1-1; D uncertain. For the CDR3, the DNA is TGTGCCAGCAGCCCAACATGGGGAGCCCAGAACACTGAAGCTTTCTTT. Its translation is CASSPTWGAQNTEAFF. Based on the CDR3 plus reference TRBV11-2 and TRBJ1-1, the full variable domain is EAGVAQSPRYKIIEKRQSVAFWCNPISGHATLYWYQQILGQGPKLLIQFQNNGVVDDSQLPKDRFSAERLKGVDSTLKIQPAKLEDSAVYLCASSPTWGAQNTEAFFGQGTRLTVV.